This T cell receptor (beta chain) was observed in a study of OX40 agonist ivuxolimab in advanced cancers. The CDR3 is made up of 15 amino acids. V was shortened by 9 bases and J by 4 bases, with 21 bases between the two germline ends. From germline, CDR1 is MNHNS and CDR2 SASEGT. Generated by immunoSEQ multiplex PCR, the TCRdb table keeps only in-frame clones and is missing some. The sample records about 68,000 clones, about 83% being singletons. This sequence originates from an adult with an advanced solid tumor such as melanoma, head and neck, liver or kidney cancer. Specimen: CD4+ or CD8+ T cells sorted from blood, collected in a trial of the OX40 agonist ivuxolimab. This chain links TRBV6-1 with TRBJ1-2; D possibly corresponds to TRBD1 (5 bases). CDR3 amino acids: CASNPTGGAGYGYTF. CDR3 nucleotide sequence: TGTGCCAGTAACCCAACCGGCGGGGCGGGCTATGGCTACACCTTC.